These T cell receptor beta chains were read from a single sample in a study of beta chain features in type 1 diabetes. Clones were sequenced by immunoSEQ multiplex PCR, and TCRdb holds only the in-frame ones, with some missing. The sample records roughly 250,000 clones, around 68% being singletons. What was sequenced was naive CD4+ T cells from blood. The origin of the receptors is a man aged 25-45 years in good health. Both conserved end residues are part of each CDR3. Each record gives: D gene, clone size, J gene, V gene, CDR3 protein, CDR3 DNA. A D gene is named only where the DNA matches it firmly. Size values are once, few and many counts, or a class for expanded clones, and some rows have none.

>NA|NA|TRBJ1-3|TRBV30
CAWTSRQASSGNTIYF
TGTGCCTGGACCAGTAGACAGGCTAGCTCTGGAAACACCATATATTTT
>NA|NA|TRBJ2-7|TRBV29-1
CSVSSGTYEQYF
TGCAGCGTTAGCAGTGGAACCTACGAGCAGTACTTC
>NA|NA|TRBJ2-3|TRBV29-1
CSVKRGSGTDTQYF
TGCAGCGTGAAACGGGGGTCAGGCACAGATACGCAGTATTTT
>TRBD1|NA|TRBJ2-5|TRBV7-9
CASSLTGGQYQETQYF
TGTGCCAGCAGCTTGACAGGGGGCCAGTACCAAGAGACCCAGTACTTC
>NA|NA|TRBJ2-5|TRBV7-2
CASSLWRGAETQYF
TGTGCCAGCAGCCTATGGAGGGGGGCAGAGACCCAGTACTTC
>TRBD2|NA|TRBJ2-5|TRBV30
CAWSVGSLAGAGGETQYF
TGTGCCTGGAGTGTAGGTTCACTAGCGGGAGCCGGGGGAGAGACCCAGTACTTC
>NA|NA|TRBJ2-3|TRBV4-3
CASSRSLAEAQYF
TGCGCCAGCAGTCGCTCTCTAGCTGAGGCGCAGTATTTT
>NA|few|TRBJ2-5|TRBV13
CASSQGPGRETQYF
TGTGCCAGCAGCCAAGGACCGGGGAGAGAGACCCAGTACTTC
>NA|NA|TRBJ1-1|TRBV5-4
CASSLTVTNTEAFF
TGTGCCAGCAGCTTGACAGTGACGAACACTGAAGCTTTCTTT
>NA|NA|TRBJ2-5|TRBV9
CASSVYSQETQYF
TGTGCCAGCAGCGTGTACAGCCAAGAGACCCAGTACTTC
>NA|NA|TRBJ2-3|TRBV7-9
CASSAGQSTDTQYF
TGTGCCAGCAGCGCAGGACAGAGCACAGATACGCAGTATTTT
>NA|NA|TRBJ1-1|TRBV30
CAWSGRVNTEAFF
TGTGCCTGGAGTGGAAGGGTAAACACTGAAGCTTTCTTT
>NA|NA|TRBJ1-2|TRBV10-3
CAISGGLNGYTF
TGTGCCATCAGTGGGGGGTTGAATGGCTACACCTTC
>TRBD1|NA|TRBJ2-5|TRBV15
CATSRGLRGQGETQYF
TGTGCCACCAGCAGAGGACTCAGGGGGCAGGGAGAGACCCAGTACTTC
>NA|few|TRBJ2-1|TRBV29-1
CSALALADEQFF
TGCAGCGCGCTGGCCCTCGCCGATGAGCAGTTCTTC
>NA|few|TRBJ2-7|TRBV7-2
CASSLAWDEQYF
TGTGCCAGCAGCTTAGCGTGGGACGAGCAGTACTTC
>NA|NA|TRBJ1-1|TRBV2
CASSGEGNTEAFF
TGTGCCAGCAGTGGGGAGGGGAACACTGAAGCTTTCTTT